A selection of T cell receptor delta chains follows, all from one sample in a study of gamma-delta T cells after stem cell transplantation. TCRdb reanalysed the RT-PCR reads with CATT. The sample lists about 3,000 delta-chain clones; less than 9.5% were seen once. Material: gamma-delta T cells. The receptors come from a human donor. It is not recorded whose cells these are; they may come from a transplant donor. The CDR3 runs from the conserved cysteine through the conserved F or W. D genes are given only for firm matches. For some rows the clone size is stated as once, few or many, or as a class when expanded; others skip it.

TRDJ1 TRDD3 TRAV38-2/DV8 medium-sized CAFMKGTGGPYTDKLIF TGTGCTTTCATGAAGGGTACTGGGGGACCATACACCGATAAACTCATCTTT
TRDJ3 TRDD3 TRDV2 large CACDNTGGYSWDTRQMFF TGTGCCTGTGACAATACTGGGGGATACTCCTGGGACACCCGACAGATGTTTTTC
TRDJ1 TRDD3 TRDV3 . CATPAFGGGYRDTDKLIF TGTGCCACCCCGGCCTTCGGCGGGGGATACAGGGACACCGATAAACTCATCTTT
TRDJ2 TRDD3 TRDV1 few CALGEGLGDTWTAQLFF TGTGCTCTTGGGGAAGGACTGGGGGATACTTGGACAGCACAACTCTTCTTT
TRDJ2 TRDD3 TRDV2 few CACDILGNTLTAQLFF TGTGCCTGTGACATACTGGGGAATACGTTGACAGCTCAACTCTTCTTT
TRDJ3 TRDD3 TRDV2 medium-sized CACDPVGGYSSWDTRQMFF TGTGCCTGTGACCCCGTGGGGGGATATAGCTCCTGGGACACCCGACAGATGTTTTTC
TRDJ1 TRDD3 TRDV1 medium-sized CALGELNYWGYTDKLIF TGTGCTCTTGGGGAACTGAACTACTGGGGCTACACCGATAAACTCATCTTT
TRDJ1 TRDD3 TRDV1 . CALGELRLPISLFTGGSDKLIF TGTGCTCTTGGGGAACTTCGGCTTCCTATTAGCCTTTTTACTGGGGGATCCGATAAACTCATCTTT
TRDJ1 TRDD3 TRDV1 . CALGHPGTYATTGGYTDKLIF TGTGCTCTTGGGCACCCGGGGACCTACGCTACGACTGGGGGGTACACCGATAAACTCATCTTT
TRDJ3 TRDD3 TRDV2 large CACDTWGTSSWDTRQMFF TGTGCCTGTGACACCTGGGGGACCAGCTCCTGGGACACCCGACAGATGTTTTTC
TRDJ1 . TRDV3 few CAFTPRLWGVRGTDKLIF TGTGCCTTTACGCCTCGTTTATGGGGGGTTCGAGGCACTGATAAACTCATCTTT
TRDJ1 TRDD2 TRDV1 few CALGEPPLPPVEHTDKLIF TGTGCACTTGGGGAACCACCCCTTCCTCCCGTGGAGCACACCGATAAACTCATCTTT
TRDJ1 TRDD3 TRDV1 medium-sized CALGEVKAGGTVYTDKLIF TGTGCTCTTGGGGAAGTGAAGGCTGGGGGCACCGTGTACACCGATAAACTCATCTTT
TRDJ1 . TRDV1 medium-sized CALGTPKTYYTDKLIF TGTGCTCTTGGGACTCCTAAGACGTACTACACCGATAAACTCATCTTT
TRDJ1 . TRDV1 few CALGRGWGRPPTWHTDKLIF TGTGCTCTTGGGAGAGGGTGGGGACGCCCACCGACGTGGCACACCGATAAACTCATCTTT
TRDJ1 TRDD3 TRDV1 medium-sized CALGEPGVGDAQEGDKLIF TGTGCTCTTGGGGAACCTGGGGTGGGGGACGCTCAAGAGGGCGATAAACTCATCTTT
TRDJ1 TRDD3 TRDV3 . CAFRTFLRGILSVGPGGKLIF TGTGCCTTTAGGACCTTCCTGCGGGGGATACTGTCTGTGGGTCCCGGCGGCAAACTCATCTTT
TRDJ2 . TRDV1 medium-sized CALGELVAFPQLGGPFSLTAQLFF TGTGCTCTTGGGGAACTAGTTGCCTTCCCTCAGCTGGGGGGTCCCTTTTCTTTGACAGCACAACTCTTCTTT
TRDJ1 TRDD3 TRDV2 . CACDTGGLGERYTDKLIF TGTGCCTGTGACACCGGGGGACTGGGGGAACGGTACACCGATAAACTCATCTTT
TRDJ2 TRDD3 TRDV1 medium-sized CALGELWWGICEAQLFF TGTGCTCTTGGGGAACTATGGTGGGGGATATGTGAAGCACAACTCTTCTTT
TRDJ2 . TRDV1 medium-sized CALGEPLVPVLHQGAQLFF TGTGCTCTTGGGGAGCCGCTCGTCCCCGTACTCCACCAGGGAGCACAACTCTTCTTT
TRDJ1 TRDD3 TRDV1 medium-sized CALGELGRTGDPYTDKLIF TGTGCTCTTGGGGAACTTGGTCGTACTGGGGATCCCTACACCGATAAACTCATCTTT
TRDJ1 TRDD3 TRDV1 few CALGDLSSGDTGTDKLIF TGTGCTCTTGGGGATCTGTCTTCCGGGGATACGGGGACCGATAAACTCATCTTT